The clone carrying this TCR beta chain was seen a few times. The sample comes from a study of blood T cell repertoires in COVID-19. Profiling relied on immunoSEQ multiplex PCR, and the TCRdb table lists in-frame clones only, not all of them. In the table there are about 380,000 clones, about 85% of which are singletons. V lost 6 bases to trimming and J lost 8 bases; unmatched junction nucleotides: 18. The length of the CDR3 is 17 residues. Germline CDR1 and CDR2: SNHLY and FYNNEI. Material: peripheral blood. This chain connects TRBV2 to TRBJ1-4, with 7 nucleotides matching TRBD1. The clonotype comes from a woman between 18 and 29 years old with acute or convalescent COVID-19. Here the CDR3 DNA reads TGTGCCAGCAGCGGGGCAGGGACAGACTTTGGTGGGGAAAAACTGTTTTTT. Amino acid sequence: CASSGAGTDFGGEKLFF.